This paragraph covers one TCR beta chain sequence. V lost 4 bases, J lost 1 base, and 11 bases lay in between. CDR3 size: 14 residues. Germline-derived CDR1 and CDR2 are SGHNT and YYREEE (reference sequence). Generated by immunoSEQ multiplex PCR, the TCRdb table keeps only in-frame clones and is missing some. The data hold approximately 97,000 clones, with roughly 88% observed a single time. This sample stems from a study of control samples from healthy donors and cancer patients. This receptor was obtained from a man younger than 45 in good health. Sample: blood. This chain links TRBV5-4 with TRBJ2-5; no definite D call. CDR3 loop: CASSLPGPQETQYF. For the CDR3, the DNA is TGTGCCAGCAGCCTGCCCGGGCCCCAAGAGACCCAGTACTTC. Full variable domain (remainder filled in from reference TRBV5-4 and TRBJ2-5): ETGVTQSPTHLIKTRGQQVTLRCSSQSGHNTVSWYQQALGQGPQFIFQYYREEENGRGNFPPRFSGLQFPNYSSELNVNALELDDSALYLCASSLPGPQETQYFGPGTRLLVL.